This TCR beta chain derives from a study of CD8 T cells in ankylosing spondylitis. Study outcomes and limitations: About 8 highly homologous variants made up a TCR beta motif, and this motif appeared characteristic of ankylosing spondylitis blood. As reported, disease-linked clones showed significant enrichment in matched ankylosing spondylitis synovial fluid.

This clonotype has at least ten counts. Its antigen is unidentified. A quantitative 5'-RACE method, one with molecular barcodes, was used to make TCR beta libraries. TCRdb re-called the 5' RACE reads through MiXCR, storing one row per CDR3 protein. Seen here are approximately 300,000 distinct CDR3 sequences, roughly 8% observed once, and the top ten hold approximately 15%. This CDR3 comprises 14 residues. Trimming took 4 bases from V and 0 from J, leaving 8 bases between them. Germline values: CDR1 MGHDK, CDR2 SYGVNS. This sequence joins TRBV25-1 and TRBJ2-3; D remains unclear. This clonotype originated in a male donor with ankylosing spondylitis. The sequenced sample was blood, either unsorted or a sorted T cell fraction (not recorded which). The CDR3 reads CASSAERSTDTQYF. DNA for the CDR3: TGTGCCAGCAGTGCAGAAAGGAGCACAGATACGCAGTATTTT.